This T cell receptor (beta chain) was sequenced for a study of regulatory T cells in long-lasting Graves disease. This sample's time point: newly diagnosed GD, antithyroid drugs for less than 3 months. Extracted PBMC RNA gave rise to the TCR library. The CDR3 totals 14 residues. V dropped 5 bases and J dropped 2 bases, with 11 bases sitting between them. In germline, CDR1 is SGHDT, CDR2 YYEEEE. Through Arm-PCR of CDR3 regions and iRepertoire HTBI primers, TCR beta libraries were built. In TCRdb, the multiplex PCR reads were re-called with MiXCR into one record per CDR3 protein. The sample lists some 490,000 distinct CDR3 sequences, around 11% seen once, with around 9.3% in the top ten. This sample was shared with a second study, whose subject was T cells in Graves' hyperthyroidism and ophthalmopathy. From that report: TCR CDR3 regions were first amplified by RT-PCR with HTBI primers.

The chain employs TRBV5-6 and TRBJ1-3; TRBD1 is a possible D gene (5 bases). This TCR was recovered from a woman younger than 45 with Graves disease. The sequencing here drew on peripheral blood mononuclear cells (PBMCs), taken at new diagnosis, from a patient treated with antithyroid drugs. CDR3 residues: CASRLRGAGNTIYF. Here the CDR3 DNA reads TGTGCCAGCAGGTTACGGGGGGCTGGAAACACCATATATTTT.